The 21 T cell receptor beta chains below were found in one sample sequenced in a study of T cell responses to AZD1222 COVID-19 vaccine. Generated by immunoSEQ multiplex PCR, the TCRdb table keeps only in-frame clones and is missing some. Found here are under 150,000 clones, about 87% of them singletons; the top ten hold just over 5.5%. Sequencing used peripheral blood, obtained on day 0 of AZD1222 vaccination. Source of these receptors: an adult in good health.

J is TRBJ1-2 and V is TRBV2; TRBD1 might be the D (6 bases). The germline V gene encodes CDR1 SNHLY and CDR2 FYNNEI. V was clipped by 8 bases and J by 6 bases, with 22 bases between them. The CDR3 spans 15 residues. The DNA of the CDR3 is TGTGCCAGCCGAACTCCCCAGGGGAAGCGTAATGGCTACACCTTC. It translates to CASRTPQGKRNGYTF.

The chain has TRBV19 and TRBJ1-3, with a possible D match to TRBD1 (6 bases). V was trimmed by 6 bases and J by 0 bases, leaving 15 bases between them. This CDR3 spans 16 amino acids. Germline lookup yields CDR1 LNHDA and CDR2 SQIVND (reference sequence). The CDR3 reads CASSPHQDSSGNTIYF. The CDR3 nucleotides read TGTGCCAGTAGCCCCCACCAGGACAGCTCTGGAAACACCATATATTTT.

The J gene is TRBJ2-2, the V gene TRBV19; tentatively, D is TRBD1 (7 bases). The length of the CDR3 is 14 residues. Trimming stripped 3 bases from V and 8 bases from J, with 13 bases between. CDR1 and CDR2 (germline): LNHDA, SQIVND (reference sequence). The CDR3 sequence is CASSIGRGEGELFF. CDR3 in DNA: TGTGCCAGTAGTATCGGCAGGGGGGAGGGGGAGCTGTTTTTT.

This clone was seen once. The chain uses TRBV2 and TRBJ1-5, with D possibly TRBD1 on 5 matching bases. Trimming cost V 8 bases and J 4 bases, with 12 bases left between them. Germline V CDR1 and CDR2: SNHLY, FYNNEI. CDR3 length: 13 amino acids. The DNA of the CDR3 is TGTGCCAGCGTCGGGACTGTGAATCAGCCCCAGCATTTT. This codes for CASVGTVNQPQHF.

The J gene is TRBJ2-1, the V gene TRBV19; D gene unclear. V was shortened by 2 bases and J by 6 bases, with 8 bases between the two germline ends. Germline CDR1 LNHDA, CDR2 SQIVND (reference sequence). The CDR3 has 13 amino acids. In nucleotides, the CDR3 is TGTGCCAGTAGTATAAGTAGATTCAATGAGCAGTTCTTC. Translated, it gives CASSISRFNEQFF.

This clone was seen more than once but under ten times. J is TRBJ2-5 and V is TRBV7-3, with D tentatively TRBD2 (5 bases). Germline values: CDR1 SGHTA, CDR2 FQGTGA. The CDR3 is 13 residues long. V lost 1 base to trimming and J lost 7 bases, with 10 bases between them. The CDR3 DNA reads as TGTGCCAGCAGCTTAAGTGGAGGAGGGACCCAGTACTTC. This gives the protein CASSLSGGGTQYF. Drawing the rest from reference TRBV7-3 and TRBJ2-5, the complete variable domain is GAGVSQTPSNKVTEKGKYVELRCDPISGHTALYWYRQSLGQGPEFLIYFQGTGAADDSGLPNDRFFAVRPEGSVSTLKIQRTERGDSAVYLCASSLSGGGTQYFGPGTRLLVL.

J is TRBJ1-2 and V is TRBV27; TRBD1 is a possible D gene (5 bases). There are 14 residues in the CDR3. Per germline, CDR1 MNHEY and CDR2 SMNVEV (reference sequence). V was cut by 2 bases and J by 4 bases, with 11 bases left in between. The DNA of the CDR3 is TGTGCCAGCAGTTTAGGGGGGGTGGGCTATGGCTACACCTTC. This encodes CASSLGGVGYGYTF.

This rearrangement joins TRBV5-4 to TRBJ1-1, with a possible D match to TRBD1 (5 bases). The CDR3 extends over 14 amino acids. With 2 bases removed from V and 0 bases from J, the gap between germline ends came to 8 bases. From germline, CDR1 is SGHNT and CDR2 YYREEE (reference sequence). For the CDR3, the DNA is TGTGCCAGCAGCTTCGTGGGGGTGAACACTGAAGCTTTCTTT. It translates to CASSFVGVNTEAFF.

The chain carries TRBV7-9 and TRBJ2-2; 10 bases align to TRBD2. The ends lost 1 base at V and 2 bases at J; junction bases unmatched: 7. The CDR3 loop spans 18 amino acids. Germline CDR1 is SEHNR and CDR2 is FQNEAQ (reference sequence). CDR3 in DNA: TGTGCCAGCAGCTTAGGGGCTAGCGGGAGAGTCAACACCGGGGAGCTGTTTTTT. As protein: CASSLGASGRVNTGELFF.

This clone was counted a single time. This chain connects TRBV7-2 to TRBJ2-3; 11 positions agree with TRBD2. Trimming cost V 5 bases and J 6 bases; bases outside gene matches: 4. The V gene's germline CDR1 is SGHTA and CDR2 FQGNSA. The CDR3 consists of 14 residues. CDR3 region: CASSLLAGVDTQYF. The DNA for the CDR3 is TGTGCCAGCAGCCTACTAGCGGGGGTGGATACGCAGTATTTT.

The J gene is TRBJ2-1, the V gene TRBV5-4, with TRBD2 identical over 8 bases. This CDR3 comprises 16 residues. Germline V gives CDR1 SGHNT, CDR2 YYREEE (reference sequence). V shed 2 bases and J 1 base; nucleotides not matched to a gene: 5. CDR3 sequence: CASSLGTSGSYNEQFF. Written as DNA, the CDR3 is TGTGCCAGCAGCTTAGGTACTAGCGGATCCTACAATGAGCAGTTCTTC.

The J gene is TRBJ2-7, the V gene TRBV18; unclear D gene. Germline CDR1 and CDR2: KGHSH and LQKENI. This CDR3 spans 14 amino acids. Trimming took 3 bases from V and 5 from J, leaving 14 bases between them. CDR3 in amino acids: CASSPGRGRHEQYF. Here the CDR3 DNA reads TGTGCCAGCTCACCTGGACGAGGCCGGCACGAGCAGTACTTC.

The J gene is TRBJ1-1, the V gene TRBV4-2; possibly TRBD1 for D (5 bases). Germline CDR1 reads LGHNA; CDR2 reads YNFKEQ. CDR3 length: 15 residues. With 2 bases removed from V and 3 bases from J, the gap between germline ends came to 13 bases. CDR3 bases: TGTGCCAGCAGCCAATCTGGGGCTGGGGACACTGAAGCTTTCTTT. Its translation: CASSQSGAGDTEAFF.

This rearrangement joins TRBV28 to TRBJ2-1; 9 bases are shared with TRBD1. The germline CDR1 and CDR2 sequences are MDHEN and SYDVKM. With 8 bases clipped from V and 2 bases from J, the junction kept 4 bases outside the gene matches. This CDR3 region has 14 residues. The CDR3 bases are TGTGCCAGCGCGGGACAGGGTGCCTACAATGAGCAGTTCTTC. It is translated as CASAGQGAYNEQFF.

The chain recombines TRBV4-1 with TRBJ2-1; D tentatively reads TRBD1 or TRBD2 (5 bases each). Trimming pared 4 bases from V and 3 bases from J, leaving 10 bases between. Germline V gene lookup returns CDR1 MGHRA and CDR2 YSYEKL. This CDR3 is 14 amino acids long. CDR3 sequence (DNA): TGCGCCAGCAGCCCCCGGGGCATCTACAATGAGCAGTTCTTC. Protein: CASSPRGIYNEQFF.

This clone has only one observation. DNA for the CDR3: TGCGCCAGCAGCCAAGATTGGGGGGGCGGGGGTCCTAATGAAAAACTGTTTTTT. Translation gives CASSQDWGGGGPNEKLFF. The chain uses TRBV4-3 and TRBJ1-4; D may be TRBD1 (6 bases). The CDR3 extends over 18 amino acids. Germline V gene lookup returns CDR1 LGHNA and CDR2 YSLEER. The V and J ends lost 0 bases and 3 bases respectively, with 17 bases between them.

This chain joins TRBV15 and TRBJ1-2; the D is unclear. The CDR3 spans 15 residues. Germline V CDR1 and CDR2: LNHNV, YYDKDF (reference sequence). V was clipped by 0 bases and J by 4 bases, with 12 bases between them. CDR3 nucleotides: TGTGCCACCAGCAGAGAGGGCAGGAGTCCCTATGGCTACACCTTC. It translates to CATSREGRSPYGYTF.

V is TRBV4-3 and J is TRBJ1-6; D is unresolved. The CDR3 loop spans 17 amino acids. V was trimmed by 1 base and J by 0 bases, leaving 10 bases between them. The germline CDR1 and CDR2 sequences are LGHNA and YSLEER. This CDR3 is CASSQGAGSSYNSPLHF. The CDR3 DNA is TGCGCCAGCAGCCAAGGGGCAGGTAGCTCCTATAATTCACCCCTCCACTTT.

The gene calls are TRBV12-5 and TRBJ2-1; no definite D call. V lost 4 bases and J 6 bases, leaving 7 bases between the germline ends. This CDR3 has 12 residues. Germline assignment: CDR1 LGHNT and CDR2 FRNRAP. CDR3 protein: CASGSRGNEQFF. In DNA form, the CDR3 reads TGTGCTAGTGGTTCACGTGGCAATGAGCAGTTCTTC.

The count of this clone is one. The rearrangement links TRBV5-4 to TRBJ1-2; no clear D. Germline V gives CDR1 SGHNT, CDR2 YYREEE (reference sequence). The CDR3 has 15 amino acids. V shed 0 bases and J shed 2 bases, with 11 bases lying between them. CDR3 sequence (DNA): TGTGCCAGCAGCTTGGGTGCGACTGCGAACTATGGCTACACCTTC. This encodes CASSLGATANYGYTF.

V usage is TRBV28 and J usage is TRBJ1-4; D is uncertain. The V end lost 3 bases, the J end lost 5 bases, and 10 bases lay between the germline ends. CDR1 and CDR2 (germline): MDHEN, SYDVKM. The CDR3 contains 14 residues. The CDR3 is CASSFEHRNEKLFF. As DNA, the CDR3 is TGTGCCAGCAGTTTTGAACACAGAAATGAAAAACTGTTTTTT.